These T cell receptor beta chains were read from a single sample in a study of blood T cells in healthy people across ages. TCRdb recomputed calls from the 5' RACE reads with MiXCR, one row per CDR3 protein. Here the sample spans more than 650,000 distinct CDR3 sequences, 22% being singletons. The specimen was blood. Receptors were obtained from a man in his 70s in good health. CDR3s include the opening cysteine and the closing phenylalanine or tryptophan. The order of the fields is V gene, D gene, J gene, clone size, CDR3 protein, CDR3 DNA. A D gene is named only where the DNA matches it firmly. Some rows have no size entry. The others give once, few or many, or a class for an expanded clone.

TRBV13,-,TRBJ2-5,-,CASSLRWIGDGQETRYF,TGTGCCAGCAGCTTACGGTGGATCGGGGACGGTCAAGAGACCCGGTACTTC
TRBV27,-,TRBJ1-2,few,CASSFRTNYGYTF,TGTGCCAGCAGTTTCCGAACTAACTATGGCTACACCTTC
TRBV6-5,-,TRBJ2-4,many,CASRGAAKNIQYF,TGTGCCAGCAGGGGGGCAGCCAAAAACATTCAGTACTTC
TRBV5-1,-,TRBJ2-3,-,CASSLEGVADTQYF,TGCGCCAGCAGCTTGGAAGGGGTCGCAGATACGCAGTATTTT
TRBV3-1,-,TRBJ1-5,few,CASSTGSGHNQPQHF,TGTGCCAGCAGTACAGGGAGCGGACACAATCAGCCCCAGCATTTT
TRBV12-3/TRBV12-4,-,TRBJ2-7,few,CASSISSTEQYF,TGTGCCAGCAGTATTAGCAGTACCGAGCAGTACTTC
TRBV20-1,-,TRBJ2-1,-,CSAREGHGDNEQFF,TGCAGTGCTAGAGAGGGACACGGAGACAATGAGCAGTTCTTC
TRBV29-1,TRBD1,TRBJ2-1,-,CSWRGTGDEQFF,TGCAGCTGGAGGGGGACAGGGGATGAGCAGTTCTTC
TRBV10-3,TRBD2,TRBJ2-5,-,CAISKAGVGETQYF,TGTGCCATCAGCAAAGCGGGAGTGGGAGAGACCCAGTACTTC
TRBV5-1,-,TRBJ2-5,many,CASSYALLSGAETQYF,TGCGCCAGCAGCTATGCCTTGTTGTCGGGGGCCGAGACCCAGTACTTC
TRBV20-1,-,TRBJ2-7,-,CSALISYEQYF,TGCAGTGCCTTGATATCCTACGAGCAGTACTTC
TRBV7-2,-,TRBJ2-2,-,CASSPPRTDLAGGLFF,TGTGCCAGCAGCCCACCTAGGACAGACCTGGCGGGCGGGCTGTTTTTT
TRBV24-1,-,TRBJ1-2,-,CATSHGARYGYTF,TGTGCCACCAGTCACGGGGCGCGCTATGGCTACACCTTC